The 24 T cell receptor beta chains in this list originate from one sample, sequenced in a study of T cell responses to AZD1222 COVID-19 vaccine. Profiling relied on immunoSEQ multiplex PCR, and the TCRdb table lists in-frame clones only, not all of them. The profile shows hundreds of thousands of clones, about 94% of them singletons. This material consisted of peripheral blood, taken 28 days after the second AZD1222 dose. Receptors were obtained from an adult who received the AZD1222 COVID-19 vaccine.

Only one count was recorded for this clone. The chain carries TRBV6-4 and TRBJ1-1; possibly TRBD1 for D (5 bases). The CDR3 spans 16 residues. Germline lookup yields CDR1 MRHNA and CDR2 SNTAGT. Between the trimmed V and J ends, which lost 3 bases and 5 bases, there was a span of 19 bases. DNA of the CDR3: TGTGCCAGCAGTGAAAGGGGCTTTACAGGACGTACTGAAGCTTTCTTT. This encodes CASSERGFTGRTEAFF.

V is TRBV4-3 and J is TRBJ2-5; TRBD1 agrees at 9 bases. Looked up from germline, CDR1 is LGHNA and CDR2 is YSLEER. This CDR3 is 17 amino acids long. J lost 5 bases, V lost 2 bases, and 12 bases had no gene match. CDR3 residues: CASSQSPPGQGVETQYF. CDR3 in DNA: TGCGCCAGCAGCCAAAGCCCGCCGGGACAGGGCGTCGAGACCCAGTACTTC.

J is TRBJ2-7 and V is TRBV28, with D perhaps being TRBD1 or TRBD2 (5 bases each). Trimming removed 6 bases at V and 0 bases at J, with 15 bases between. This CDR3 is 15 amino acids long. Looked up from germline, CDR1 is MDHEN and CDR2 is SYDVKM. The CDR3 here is CASRSPGTGSYEQYF. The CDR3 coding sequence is TGTGCCAGCAGATCCCCCGGGACCGGCTCCTACGAGCAGTACTTC.

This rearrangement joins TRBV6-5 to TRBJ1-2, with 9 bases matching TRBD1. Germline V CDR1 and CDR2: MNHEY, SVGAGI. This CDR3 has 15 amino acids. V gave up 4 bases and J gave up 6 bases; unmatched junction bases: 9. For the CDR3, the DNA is TGTGCCAGCAGTTCGCAGGGACAGGGCTTTCATGGCTACACCTTC. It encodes CASSSQGQGFHGYTF.

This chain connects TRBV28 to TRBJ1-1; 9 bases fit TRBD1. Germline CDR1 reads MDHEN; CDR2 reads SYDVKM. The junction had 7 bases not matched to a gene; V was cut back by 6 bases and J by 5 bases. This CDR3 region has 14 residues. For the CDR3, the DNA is TGTGCCAGCAGAACAGGGGGCCGACAAACTGAAGCTTTCTTT. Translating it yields CASRTGGRQTEAFF.

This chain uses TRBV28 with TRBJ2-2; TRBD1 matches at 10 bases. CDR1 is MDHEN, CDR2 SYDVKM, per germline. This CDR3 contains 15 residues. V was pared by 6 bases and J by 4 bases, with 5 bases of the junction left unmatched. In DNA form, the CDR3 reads TGTGCCAGCAGACCCGACAGGGGGCTCACCGGGGAGCTGTTTTTT. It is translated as CASRPDRGLTGELFF.

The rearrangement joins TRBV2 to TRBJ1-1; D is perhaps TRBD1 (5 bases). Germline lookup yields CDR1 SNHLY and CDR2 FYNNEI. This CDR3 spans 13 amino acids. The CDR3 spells CVVARGSGTEAFF. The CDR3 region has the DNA TGTGTCGTTGCCCGGGGGTCGGGCACTGAAGCTTTCTTT.

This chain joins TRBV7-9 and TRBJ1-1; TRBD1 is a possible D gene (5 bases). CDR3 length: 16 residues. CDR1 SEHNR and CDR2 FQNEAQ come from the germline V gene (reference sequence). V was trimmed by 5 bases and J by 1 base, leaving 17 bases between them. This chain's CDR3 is CASSQSWVGTNTEAFF. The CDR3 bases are TGTGCCAGCAGCCAATCTTGGGTAGGGACGAACACTGAAGCTTTCTTT.

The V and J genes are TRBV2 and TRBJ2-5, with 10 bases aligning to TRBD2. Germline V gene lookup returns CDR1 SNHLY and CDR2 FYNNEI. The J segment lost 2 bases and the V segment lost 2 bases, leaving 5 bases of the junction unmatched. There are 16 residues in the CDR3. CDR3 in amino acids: CASSELAGEGQETQYF. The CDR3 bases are TGTGCCAGCAGTGAACTAGCGGGAGAAGGGCAAGAGACCCAGTACTTC.

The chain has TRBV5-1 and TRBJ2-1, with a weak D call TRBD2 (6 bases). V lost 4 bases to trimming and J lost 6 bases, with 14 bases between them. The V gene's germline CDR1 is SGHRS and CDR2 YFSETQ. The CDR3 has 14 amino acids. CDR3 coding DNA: TGCGCCAGCAGCCCCGGGACTTCTCGCAATGAGCAGTTCTTC. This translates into CASSPGTSRNEQFF.

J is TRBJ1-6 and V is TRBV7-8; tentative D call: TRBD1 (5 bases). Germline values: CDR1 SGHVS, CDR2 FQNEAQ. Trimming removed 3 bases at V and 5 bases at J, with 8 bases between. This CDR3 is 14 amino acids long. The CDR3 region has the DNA TGTGCCAGCAGCTTCCAGACAGATAATTCACCCCTCCACTTT. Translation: CASSFQTDNSPLHF.

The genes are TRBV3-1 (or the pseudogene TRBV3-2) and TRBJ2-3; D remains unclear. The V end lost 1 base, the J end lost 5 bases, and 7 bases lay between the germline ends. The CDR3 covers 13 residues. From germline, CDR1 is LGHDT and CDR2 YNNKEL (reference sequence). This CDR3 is CASSQGNEDTQYF. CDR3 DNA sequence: TGTGCCAGCAGCCAAGGCAACGAAGATACGCAGTATTTT.

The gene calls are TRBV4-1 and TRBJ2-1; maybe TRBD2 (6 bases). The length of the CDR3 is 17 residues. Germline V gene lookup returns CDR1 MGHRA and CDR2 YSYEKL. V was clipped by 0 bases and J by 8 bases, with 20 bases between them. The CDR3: CASSQDRTAGRGDEQFF. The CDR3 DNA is TGCGCCAGCAGCCAAGATCGTACGGCAGGGCGGGGAGATGAGCAGTTCTTC.

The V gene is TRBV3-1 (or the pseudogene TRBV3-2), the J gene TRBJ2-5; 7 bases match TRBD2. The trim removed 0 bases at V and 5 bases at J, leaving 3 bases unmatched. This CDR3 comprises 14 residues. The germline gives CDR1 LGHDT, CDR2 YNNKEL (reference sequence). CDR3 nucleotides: TGTGCCAGCAGCCAAGATGCACTAGCGGAGACCCAGTACTTC. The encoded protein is CASSQDALAETQYF.

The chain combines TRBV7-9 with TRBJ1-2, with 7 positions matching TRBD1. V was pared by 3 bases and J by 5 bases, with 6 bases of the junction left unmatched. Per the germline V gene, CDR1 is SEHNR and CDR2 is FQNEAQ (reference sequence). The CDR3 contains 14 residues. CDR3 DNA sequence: TGTGCCAGCAGCTTGGCCAGGGGGATTTATGGCTACACCTTC. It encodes CASSLARGIYGYTF.

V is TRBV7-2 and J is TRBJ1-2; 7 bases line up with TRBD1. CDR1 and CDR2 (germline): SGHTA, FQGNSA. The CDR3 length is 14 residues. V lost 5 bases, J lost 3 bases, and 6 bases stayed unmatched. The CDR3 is CASSPGGTDYGYTF. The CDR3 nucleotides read TGTGCCAGCAGCCCGGGCGGGACAGACTATGGCTACACCTTC.

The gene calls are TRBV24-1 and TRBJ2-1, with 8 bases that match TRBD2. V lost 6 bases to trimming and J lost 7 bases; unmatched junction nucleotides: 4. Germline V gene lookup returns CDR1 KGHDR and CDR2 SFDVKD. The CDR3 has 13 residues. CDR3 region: CATSPAGENEQFF. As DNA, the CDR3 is TGTGCCACCAGTCCAGCGGGGGAGAATGAGCAGTTCTTC.

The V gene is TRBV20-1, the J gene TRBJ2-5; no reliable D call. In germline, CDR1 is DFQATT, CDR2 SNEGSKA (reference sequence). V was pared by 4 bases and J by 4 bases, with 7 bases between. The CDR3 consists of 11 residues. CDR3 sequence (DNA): TGCAGTGCTAACGGAGTAGAGACCCAGTACTTC. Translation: CSANGVETQYF.

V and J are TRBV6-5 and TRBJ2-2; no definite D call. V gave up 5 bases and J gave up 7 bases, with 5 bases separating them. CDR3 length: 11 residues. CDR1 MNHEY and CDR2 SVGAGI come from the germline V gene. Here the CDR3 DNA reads TGTGCCAGCAGTAAGCACGGGGAGCTGTTTTTT. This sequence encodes CASSKHGELFF.

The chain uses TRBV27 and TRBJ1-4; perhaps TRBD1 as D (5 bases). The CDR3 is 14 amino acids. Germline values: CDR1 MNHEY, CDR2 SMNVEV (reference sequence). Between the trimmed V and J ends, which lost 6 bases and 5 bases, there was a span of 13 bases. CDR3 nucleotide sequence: TGTGCCAGCAGCATTGGACACAAGAATGAAAAACTGTTTTTT. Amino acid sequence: CASSIGHKNEKLFF.

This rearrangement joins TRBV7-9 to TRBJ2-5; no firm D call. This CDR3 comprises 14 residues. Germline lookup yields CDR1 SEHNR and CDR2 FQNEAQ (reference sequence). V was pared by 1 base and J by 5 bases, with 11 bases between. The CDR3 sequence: CASSLGYPRETQYF. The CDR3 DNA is TGTGCCAGCAGCTTAGGATACCCGCGGGAGACCCAGTACTTC.

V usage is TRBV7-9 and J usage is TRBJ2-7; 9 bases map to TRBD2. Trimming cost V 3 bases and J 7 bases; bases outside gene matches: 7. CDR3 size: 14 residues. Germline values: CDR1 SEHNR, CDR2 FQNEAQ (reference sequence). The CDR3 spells CASSFTSGSGEQYF. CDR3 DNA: TGTGCCAGCAGCTTCACTAGCGGGTCTGGGGAGCAGTACTTC. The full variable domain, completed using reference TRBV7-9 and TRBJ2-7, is DTGVSQNPRHKITKRGQNVTFRCDPISEHNRLYWYRQTLGQGPEFLTYFQNEAQLEKSRLLSDRFSAERPKGSFSTLEIQRTEQGDSAMYLCASSFTSGSGEQYFGPGTRLTVT.

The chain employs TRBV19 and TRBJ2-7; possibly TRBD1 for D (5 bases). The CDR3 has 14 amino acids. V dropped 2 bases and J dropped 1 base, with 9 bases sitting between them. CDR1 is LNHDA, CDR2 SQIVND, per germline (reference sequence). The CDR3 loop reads CASSIRTPSYEQYF. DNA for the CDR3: TGTGCCAGTAGTATAAGGACACCTTCCTACGAGCAGTACTTC.

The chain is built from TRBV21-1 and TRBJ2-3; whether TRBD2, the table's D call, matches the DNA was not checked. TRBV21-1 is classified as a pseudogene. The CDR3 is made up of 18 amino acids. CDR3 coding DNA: TGTGCCTCTCCGAGGGCTAGCGGGGGGTCCATAATCACAGATACGCAGTATTTT. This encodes CASPRASGGSIITDTQYF.